This T cell receptor beta chain is drawn from a study of blood T cell repertoires in COVID-19. Produced via immunoSEQ multiplex PCR; TCRdb's table is partial and in-frame only. The sample records about 230,000 clones, around 80% being singletons. CDR3 length equals 15 residues. Germline CDR1 is SGHDN and CDR2 is FVKESK. V was pared by 4 bases and J by 1 base, with 7 bases of the junction left unmatched. The sample comprised peripheral blood. The receptor was derived from a woman between 25 and 40 years old with COVID-19, enrolled during active disease. The gene calls are TRBV14 and TRBJ2-7; 7 nucleotides line up with TRBD1. The CDR3 is CASSLRQGRSYEQYF. The DNA of the CDR3 is TGTGCCAGCAGCCTCAGACAGGGTCGGTCCTACGAGCAGTACTTC.